The next 28 T cell receptor beta chains were all read from a single sample in a study of Graves' ophthalmopathy and Graves' hyperthyroidism (dated by TCRdb to the late 2010s). Sequencing used an Illumina HiSeq 2000. For repertoire sequencing, TCR beta CDR3 regions were amplified from RNA transcripts. A first-round RT-PCR used HTBI primers with the Qiagen OneStep RT-PCR kit, followed by a second-round multiplex PCR, size selection and purification. The public reads were run again by TCRdb, first through fastp at Q25 and then through MiXCR, and only productive beta chains were kept. Rows matching on CDR3 protein sequence are summarized as one entry with the most common DNA and genes. Here the sample has 600,000 to 700,000 distinct CDR3 sequences; roughly 39% occur a single time. The ten largest clones add up to under 3.5% of the sample. The sample comprised peripheral blood. Receptors were obtained from an adult man with Graves' ophthalmopathy.

Notes on this clonotype: A read error may explain this, as a much larger clone is one base away. The chain has TRBV9 and TRBJ1-2; TRBD1 matches at 7 bases. V gave up 4 bases and J gave up 3 bases; unmatched junction bases: 9. Germline assignment: CDR1 SGDLS and CDR2 YYNGEE. The CDR3 is 15 residues long. CDR3 DNA sequence: TGTGCCAGCAGCTTAAGTCGACAGGGCTACTATGGCTACACCTTC. Its protein is CASSLSRQGYYGYTF.

Points on this clonotype: A much more abundant neighbour one base away suggests this may be a read error. V and J are TRBV7-9 and TRBJ1-4; a possible D gene is TRBD1 (5 bases). In germline, CDR1 is SEHNR, CDR2 FQNEAQ (reference sequence). CDR3 length: 14 amino acids. CDR3 sequence (DNA): TGCGCCAGCAGCAAAAACAGGATCGATGAAAAACTGTTTTTT. Protein: CASSKNRIDEKLFF.

This chain connects TRBV12-3 or TRBV12-4 to TRBJ1-6; D not resolved. V was clipped by 5 bases and J by 9 bases, with 14 bases between them. The CDR3 is 14 residues long. The CDR3 loop is CASSQGELSSPLHF. The CDR3 region has the DNA TGTGCCAGCAGTCAAGGAGAGTTGAGTTCACCCCTCCACTTT.

The rearrangement links TRBV24-1 to TRBJ1-2; D is ambiguous. Germline CDR1 and CDR2: KGHDR and SFDVKD. The CDR3 sequence is 15 residues long. Between the trimmed V and J ends, which lost 3 bases and 6 bases, there was a span of 16 bases. The CDR3 sequence: CATSDGLAGGNGYTF. The CDR3 region has the DNA TGTGCCACCAGTGATGGACTAGCGGGAGGCAATGGCTACACCTTC.

This clonotype was seen repeatedly, ten times or more. CDR3 amino acids: CASSERQTKYEQYF. The CDR3 nucleotides read TGTGCCAGCAGTGAACGACAGACCAAATACGAGCAGTACTTC. The V gene is TRBV2, the J gene TRBJ2-7; TRBD1 is a possible D gene (5 bases). Germline V gene lookup returns CDR1 SNHLY and CDR2 FYNNEI. The CDR3 sequence is 14 residues long. V was shortened by 2 bases and J by 4 bases, with 12 bases between the two germline ends.

The V gene is TRBV12-3 or TRBV12-4, the J gene TRBJ1-6; a possible D gene is TRBD1 (5 bases). This CDR3 spans 15 amino acids. V was trimmed by 3 bases and J by 7 bases, leaving 13 bases between them. The CDR3 nucleotides are TGTGCCAGCAGTTTTATGACAGTAACGAATTCACCCCTCCACTTT. Encoded protein: CASSFMTVTNSPLHF.

The V gene is TRBV2, the J gene TRBJ1-1, with no clear D. V lost 6 bases and J 10 bases, leaving 21 bases between the germline ends. The CDR3 consists of 14 residues. Germline assignment: CDR1 SNHLY and CDR2 FYNNEI. CDR3 region: CASSPQRAGSAAFF. DNA for the CDR3: TGTGCCAGCAGCCCTCAGAGGGCGGGCTCTGCAGCTTTCTTT.

The gene calls are TRBV6-5 and TRBJ2-7; TRBD2 matches 8 bases. J lost 8 bases, V lost 6 bases, and 12 bases had no gene match. CDR3 length equals 14 residues. CDR1 and CDR2 from the germline V gene are MNHEY and SVGAGI. DNA of the CDR3: TGTGCCAGCAGGCCCCCGGGGGGGACTGTGCAGCAGTACTTC. This encodes CASRPPGGTVQQYF.

This clonotype was detected ten times or more. The CDR3, as DNA: TGCGCCAGCAGCCAAGGATACAGTGTTAATGAAAAACTGTTTTTT. It encodes CASSQGYSVNEKLFF. The chain employs TRBV4-1 and TRBJ1-4; D is undetermined. The CDR3 is 15 amino acids. Germline V gene lookup returns CDR1 MGHRA and CDR2 YSYEKL. Deletions cut 1 base from V and 4 bases from J, with 10 bases between.

This clonotype was detected only a few times. The chain links TRBV20-1 to TRBJ2-7, with 11 bases that match TRBD2. The CDR3 is 14 residues long. V dropped 6 bases and J dropped 0; count of bases not matched to a gene: 4. CDR1 and CDR2 (germline): DFQATT, SNEGSKA (reference sequence). The CDR3 reads CSAIAGGGSYEQYF. CDR3 coding DNA: TGCAGTGCCATAGCGGGGGGGGGCTCCTACGAGCAGTACTTC.

This clonotype occurred many times. The rearrangement uses TRBV29-1 and TRBJ1-2; D possibly corresponds to TRBD1 (5 bases). The CDR3 is 11 residues long. The V gene lost 3 bases and the J gene lost 8 bases, with 10 bases spanning the gap. Germline V CDR1 and CDR2: SQVTM, ANQGSEA. CDR3 amino acids: CSVDRGRGYTF. The DNA of the CDR3 is TGCAGCGTTGATAGGGGACGGGGCTACACCTTC.

This clonotype was detected only a few times. The chain has TRBV5-5 and TRBJ1-1; no clear D. V lost 1 base and J lost 0, with 7 bases in between. Germline values: CDR1 SGHKS, CDR2 YYEKEE (reference sequence). The CDR3 length is 14 residues. In nucleotides, the CDR3 is TGTGCCAGCAGCTTGTACGGAATGAACACTGAAGCTTTCTTT. This translates into CASSLYGMNTEAFF.

V gene TRBV19 combines with J gene TRBJ2-7; tentative D call: TRBD2 (5 bases). The CDR3 extends over 15 amino acids. CDR1 and CDR2 (germline): LNHDA, SQIVND (reference sequence). Trimming shortened V by 5 bases and J by 3 bases, and 17 bases separated the two germline ends. Written as DNA, the CDR3 is TGTGCCAGTAGTGTCTCTCCCCTGGGAGACTACGAGCAGTACTTC. Amino acids: CASSVSPLGDYEQYF.

The chain has TRBV7-9 and TRBJ2-6; possibly TRBD1 for D (5 bases). Trimming removed 4 bases at V and 0 bases at J, with 16 bases between. Germline values: CDR1 SEHNR, CDR2 FQNEAQ (reference sequence). This CDR3 comprises 18 residues. In nucleotides, the CDR3 is TGTGCCAGCAGCTCCCAAGGGGTACCCTACTCTGGGGCCAACGTCCTGACTTTC. It specifies CASSSQGVPYSGANVLTF.

This clonotype appeared many times. The chain recombines TRBV7-2 with TRBJ1-2; maybe TRBD1 (6 bases). Trimming pared 5 bases from V and 2 bases from J, leaving 15 bases between. The CDR3 extends over 15 amino acids. Germline-derived CDR1 and CDR2 are SGHTA and FQGNSA. The CDR3 protein is CASSTSGQPNYGYTF. CDR3 nucleotide sequence: TGTGCCAGCAGCACCTCCGGACAGCCAAACTATGGCTACACCTTC.

The CDR3 loop reads CSASNAGGSTDTQYF. CDR3 in DNA: TGCAGTGCTAGTAACGCCGGAGGAAGCACAGATACGCAGTATTTT. The V gene is TRBV20-1, the J gene TRBJ2-3, with D perhaps matching TRBD2 (5 bases). Germline loops: CDR1 DFQATT, CDR2 SNEGSKA (reference sequence). The CDR3 runs 15 residues. V lost 3 bases to trimming and J lost 0 bases, with 13 bases between them.

In its sample, this clonotype was seen many times. V is TRBV7-2 and J is TRBJ1-5, with D possibly being TRBD1 (6 bases). CDR1 is SGHTA, CDR2 FQGNSA, per germline. V shed 3 bases and J shed 0 bases, with 18 bases lying between them. This CDR3 spans 18 amino acids. The CDR3 protein is CASSLTGPFLYSNQPQHF. In DNA form, the CDR3 reads TGTGCCAGCAGCTTGACAGGCCCATTTCTCTATAGCAATCAGCCCCAGCATTTT.

Only one count was recorded for this clonotype. At one boundary the junction diverges from the germline segment, which might be a read error. The chain links TRBV5-1 to TRBJ2-7; 8 bases line up with TRBD1. CDR1 SGHRS and CDR2 YFSETQ come from the germline V gene. The CDR3 runs to 15 residues. For the CDR3, the DNA is TGCGCCAGCAGCTCCACCGGGACAGGTGCCTACGAGCAGTGCTTC. Its protein is CASSSTGTGAYEQCF.

The chain employs TRBV9 and TRBJ1-3, with a tentative D call TRBD1 (5 bases). The germline gives CDR1 SGDLS, CDR2 YYNGEE. Trimming removed 0 bases from V and 7 bases from J, with 14 bases in between. The length of the CDR3 is 15 residues. This CDR3 reads CASSVVGLAANTIYF. CDR3 sequence (DNA): TGTGCCAGCAGCGTAGTGGGACTAGCGGCTAACACCATATATTTT.

Turning to this clonotype: The missing conserved phenylalanine or tryptophan at the end of this CDR3 makes a read error likely. V and J are TRBV6-4 and TRBJ2-5; 7 nucleotides line up with TRBD1. The CDR3 is 12 amino acids. Germline-derived CDR1 and CDR2 are MRHNA and SNTAGT. Trimming removed 5 bases from V and 5 bases from J; junction bases left unmatched: 2. This CDR3 reads CASSLQGETQYV. CDR3 DNA sequence: TGTGCCAGCAGTTTACAGGGGGAGACCCAGTACGTC.

This clonotype was seen ten or more times. The rearrangement uses TRBV14 and TRBJ2-6; 8 positions agree with TRBD2. CDR1 and CDR2 (germline): SGHDN, FVKESK. The CDR3 has 16 amino acids. V was pared by 6 bases and J by 0 bases, with 4 bases of the junction left unmatched. The CDR3 bases are TGTGCCAGCAGACCCCGGGGGGGCTCTGGGGCCAACGTCCTGACTTTC. Its translation is CASRPRGGSGANVLTF. Full variable domain (remainder filled in from reference TRBV14 and TRBJ2-6): EAGVTQFPSHSVIEKGQTVTLRCDPISGHDNLYWYRRVMGKEIKFLLHFVKESKQDESGMPNNRFLAERTGGTYSTLKVQPAELEDSGVYFCASRPRGGSGANVLTFGAGSRLTVL.

Comments on this clonotype: A much larger clone is a single base away; this may be a read error. The V gene is TRBV29-1, the J gene TRBJ2-7, with 8 bases identical to TRBD1. V dropped 6 bases and J dropped 2; count of bases not matched to a gene: 0. Per the germline V gene, CDR1 is SQVTM and CDR2 is ANQGSEA. The CDR3 totals 11 residues. The CDR3 DNA is TGCAGCGTCAGGGGGCCCTACGAGCAGTACTTC. This translates into CSVRGPYEQYF.

This clonotype was recorded a few times. This chain's CDR3 is CASSSTGGASGELFF. DNA of the CDR3: TGTGCCAGCAGTAGTACCGGGGGCGCCTCCGGGGAGCTGTTTTTT. The chain has TRBV2 and TRBJ2-2; either TRBD1 or TRBD2 may fit D (6 bases each). V lost 5 bases and J lost 6, with 16 bases in between. Germline CDR1 SNHLY, CDR2 FYNNEI. The CDR3 is made up of 15 amino acids.

This clonotype was recorded only once. This may arise from a read error, as a much more abundant clone is one base away. This sequence joins TRBV20-1 and TRBJ2-7, with 7 bases that match TRBD2. Germline CDR1 is DFQATT and CDR2 is SNEGSKA (reference sequence). The CDR3 has 15 residues. Here the CDR3 reads CGARGGQAGSYEQYF. In DNA form, the CDR3 reads TGCGGTGCTAGAGGAGGACAAGCGGGGTCCTACGAGCAGTACTTC.

V is TRBV7-2 and J is TRBJ1-3; no firm D call. Germline V gives CDR1 SGHTA, CDR2 FQGNSA. The germline V and J ends were trimmed by 4 bases and 4 bases, with 11 bases remaining between them. This CDR3 comprises 14 residues. This chain's CDR3 is CASSSWSFGNTIYF. CDR3 bases: TGTGCCAGCAGCTCCTGGTCCTTCGGAAACACCATATATTTT.

The chain combines TRBV7-9 with TRBJ2-7; TRBD1 is a possible D gene (6 bases). This CDR3 is 15 amino acids long. Per the germline V gene, CDR1 is SEHNR and CDR2 is FQNEAQ (reference sequence). Trimming took off 5 bases at V and 2 bases at J, with 16 bases between the two ends. This CDR3 reads CASSREQGNPYEQYF. In DNA form, the CDR3 reads TGTGCCAGCAGCCGAGAGCAGGGGAATCCCTACGAGCAGTACTTC.

This clonotype was observed many times. This chain joins TRBV9 and TRBJ1-6; D gene uncertain. This CDR3 is built from 13 residues. Between the trimmed V and J ends, which lost 7 bases and 8 bases, there was a span of 13 bases. Germline V gene data show CDR1 as SGDLS and CDR2 as YYNGEE. As DNA, the CDR3 is TGTGCCAGCCAGCGTAGTCGGGATTCACCCCTCCACTTT. Its protein product is CASQRSRDSPLHF.

This clonotype was observed once. V and J are TRBV10-3 and TRBJ1-2; D is ambiguous. V was trimmed by 7 bases and J by 0 bases, leaving 9 bases between them. CDR1 ENHRY and CDR2 SYGVKD come from the germline V gene. The CDR3 is 13 amino acids. CDR3 coding DNA: TGTGCCATCAAGACCACAGCTAACTATGGCTACACCTTC. Encoded protein: CAIKTTANYGYTF.